One sample yielded the 25 T cell receptor beta chains listed below, sequenced in a study of blood T cell repertoires in COVID-19. The protocol was immunoSEQ multiplex PCR, while the TCRdb copy is restricted to in-frame clones and leaves out a portion. The sample lists approximately 190,000 clones, 84% occurring once. Material for sequencing was peripheral blood. Receptors originate from a woman in her 70s with active or convalescent COVID-19.

The chain carries TRBV2 and TRBJ1-1; D possibly corresponds to TRBD1 (6 bases). The CDR3 totals 15 residues. CDR1 SNHLY and CDR2 FYNNEI come from the germline V gene. V lost 6 bases, J lost 1 base, and 15 bases lay in between. For the CDR3, the DNA is TGTGCCAGCAGAAATTCAGGGGCGACGAACACTGAAGCTTTCTTT. Amino acids: CASRNSGATNTEAFF.

The rearrangement uses TRBV28 and TRBJ2-3, with D possibly matching TRBD2 (6 bases). Germline values: CDR1 MDHEN, CDR2 SYDVKM. V shed 7 bases and J shed 0 bases, with 17 bases lying between them. CDR3 length equals 16 residues. The CDR3 loop reads CASTARGKPSTDTQYF. The DNA of the CDR3 is TGTGCCAGCACCGCCCGGGGGAAGCCTAGCACAGATACGCAGTATTTT.

The V and J genes are TRBV6-5 and TRBJ1-1, with 7 nucleotides matching TRBD1. Germline V gene sequence: CDR1 MNHEY, CDR2 SVGAGI. CDR3 size: 13 residues. The V gene end was trimmed by 6 bases and the J gene end by 4 bases; junction bases not matched to a gene: 5. The CDR3 nucleotides read TGTGCCAGCAGGAGACAGGGAGTCACTGAAGCTTTCTTT. As protein: CASRRQGVTEAFF.

About this clone itself: The sample has other DNA sequences that encode this CDR3 too. This chain links TRBV5-4 with TRBJ2-1, with D hard to call. Germline V CDR1 and CDR2: SGHNT, YYREEE (reference sequence). Trimming took off 4 bases at V and 0 bases at J, with 11 bases between the two ends. CDR3 length: 15 amino acids. The CDR3 loop reads CASSRDSSSYNEQFF. Here the CDR3 DNA reads TGTGCCAGCAGCCGTGACTCGAGCTCCTACAATGAGCAGTTCTTC.

The chain recombines TRBV28 with TRBJ2-3, with D maybe TRBD2 (6 bases). Germline CDR1 reads MDHEN; CDR2 reads SYDVKM. CDR3 length: 18 amino acids. The V end lost 5 bases, the J end lost 0 bases, and 21 bases lay between the germline ends. The CDR3 DNA sequence: TGTGCCAGCAGTCCCCCCCGGCGTCCGAGCGGGAGCACAGATACGCAGTATTTT. Its protein is CASSPPRRPSGSTDTQYF.

This chain uses TRBV28 with TRBJ1-2; 8 bases fit TRBD1. Germline lookup yields CDR1 MDHEN and CDR2 SYDVKM. The CDR3 covers 16 residues. Trimming removed 5 bases from V and 1 base from J; junction bases left unmatched: 9. CDR3 DNA: TGTGCCAGCAGTCCAAGGGACAGGAGGGGTAACTATGGCTACACCTTC. This translates into CASSPRDRRGNYGYTF.

For the CDR3, the DNA is TGTGCCAGCGGGCAGACAGGGAGCAATCAGCCCCAGCATTTT. It yields the protein CASGQTGSNQPQHF. This chain joins TRBV6-5 and TRBJ1-5; 7 nucleotides line up with TRBD1. The CDR3 is 14 residues long. Germline loops: CDR1 MNHEY, CDR2 SVGAGI. V shed 8 bases, J shed 1 base, and the junction held 5 bases outside the gene matches.

The chain couples TRBV10-3 to TRBJ2-7, with 10 bases aligning to TRBD2. V trimming: 2 bases; J trimming: 5 bases; junction bases outside the gene matches: 3. The germline V gene encodes CDR1 ENHRY and CDR2 SYGVKD. CDR3 length: 14 residues. CDR3 DNA sequence: TGTGCCATCAGTGAGGGGCTAGCGGGAGACGAGCAGTACTTC. It is translated as CAISEGLAGDEQYF.

The chain links TRBV28 to TRBJ1-2; 10 nucleotides agree with TRBD1. Trimming cost V 5 bases and J 5 bases; bases outside gene matches: 8. The CDR3 runs 15 residues. Germline V gives CDR1 MDHEN, CDR2 SYDVKM. The CDR3 nucleotides read TGTGCCAGCAGTGCACCGACAGGGGGCGCTTATGGCTACACCTTC. It yields the protein CASSAPTGGAYGYTF.

This chain uses TRBV6-1 with TRBJ2-1; 8 bases are a match to TRBD2. The CDR3 contains 16 residues. V dropped 3 bases and J dropped 7; count of bases not matched to a gene: 11. The germline V gene has CDR1 MNHNS and CDR2 SASEGT. In DNA form, the CDR3 reads TGTGCCAGCAGTGAGTTAGCGGGAAAAGGTGGGAATGAGCAGTTCTTC. Translated, it gives CASSELAGKGGNEQFF.

The V call is TRBV27, the J call TRBJ2-7; TRBD2 agrees at 9 bases. Looked up from germline, CDR1 is MNHEY and CDR2 is SMNVEV (reference sequence). The CDR3 has 16 amino acids. Trimming at V came to 3 bases and at J to 2 bases, leaving 8 bases not matched to a gene. Written as DNA, the CDR3 is TGTGCCAGCAGTTTGAAGGCTAGCGGGGTTCCCTACGAGCAGTACTTC. Amino acids: CASSLKASGVPYEQYF.

The CDR3 loop is CASRRDRGRMNTEAFF. CDR3 in DNA: TGCGCCAGCAGGAGGGACAGGGGGCGAATGAACACTGAAGCTTTCTTT. V gene TRBV5-1 combines with J gene TRBJ1-1; 12 positions match TRBD1. CDR1 is SGHRS, CDR2 YFSETQ, per germline. The trim removed 5 bases at V and 0 bases at J, leaving 5 bases unmatched. CDR3 length equals 16 residues.

V and J are TRBV1 and TRBJ2-7; the table's D call of TRBD2 was not tested on the DNA. TRBV1 is marked as a pseudogene. The CDR3 is made up of 14 amino acids. The CDR3, as DNA: TGCACCAGCAGCCAGCTAGGTGGTACCTACGAGCAGTACTTC. As protein: CTSSQLGGTYEQYF.

This chain joins TRBV9 and TRBJ2-5, with 7 nucleotides matching TRBD2. The germline V gene encodes CDR1 SGDLS and CDR2 YYNGEE. The CDR3 runs 14 residues. The trim removed 3 bases at V and 7 bases at J, leaving 9 bases unmatched. The chain's CDR3 is CASSGSRERGTQYF. In DNA form, the CDR3 reads TGTGCCAGCAGCGGAAGCAGGGAGCGGGGGACCCAGTACTTC.

The chain is built from TRBV29-1 and TRBJ2-7; TRBD2 agrees at 11 bases. The CDR3 extends over 14 amino acids. The ends lost 4 bases at V and 5 bases at J; junction bases unmatched: 7. Germline CDR1 reads SQVTM; CDR2 reads ANQGSEA. The CDR3 DNA follows: TGCAGCGTTGTAACTAGCGGGAGTATGGACGAGCAGTACTTC. Its translation is CSVVTSGSMDEQYF.

The V and J genes are TRBV18 and TRBJ2-3, with D unresolved. The CDR3 is 14 residues long. V shed 6 bases and J shed 1 base, with 11 bases lying between them. Germline CDR1 is KGHSH and CDR2 is LQKENI. CDR3 nucleotide sequence: TGTGCCAGCTCCCCCACCGGAGGCACAGATACGCAGTATTTT. Its protein is CASSPTGGTDTQYF. Together with reference TRBV18 and TRBJ2-3, the CDR3 gives the full variable domain: NAGVMQNPRHLVRRRGQEARLRCSPMKGHSHVYWYRQLPEEGLKFMVYLQKENIIDESGMPKERFSAEFPKEGPSILRIQQVVRGDSAAYFCASSPTGGTDTQYFGPGTRLTVL.

The chain couples TRBV6-5 to TRBJ1-1; no clear D gene. This CDR3 has 16 residues. CDR1 is MNHEY and CDR2 is SVGAGI in the germline V gene. The V and J ends lost 3 bases and 0 bases respectively, with 14 bases between them. For the CDR3, the DNA is TGTGCCAGCAGTTATGGGCCCGACAAACTGAACACTGAAGCTTTCTTT. Protein sequence: CASSYGPDKLNTEAFF.

The J gene is TRBJ2-5, the V gene TRBV2, with TRBD1 identical over 7 bases. CDR1 SNHLY and CDR2 FYNNEI come from the germline V gene. The CDR3 is made up of 13 amino acids. After removal of 10 bases from V and 6 bases from J, the junction contained 11 bases not matched to a gene. The CDR3 DNA sequence: TGTGCCATTAGACAGGGAATGACTAAGACCCAGTACTTC. Translating gives CAIRQGMTKTQYF.

V gene TRBV28 combines with J gene TRBJ1-2; 10 bases match TRBD1. The CDR3 runs 16 residues. Trimming cost V 1 base and J 4 bases; bases outside gene matches: 6. Germline V CDR1 and CDR2: MDHEN, SYDVKM. The CDR3 here is CASSLFTGTGVYGYTF. The DNA for the CDR3 is TGTGCCAGCAGTTTATTCACCGGGACAGGGGTCTATGGCTACACCTTC.

This clone was detected once. This chain connects TRBV15 to TRBJ2-1; possibly TRBD2 for D (5 bases). The CDR3 length is 14 residues. V shed 3 bases and J shed 3 bases, with 9 bases lying between them. The germline CDR1 and CDR2 sequences are LNHNV and YYDKDF (reference sequence). CDR3 sequence: CATSRPTNYNEQFF. The DNA for the CDR3 is TGTGCCACCAGCAGGCCGACTAACTACAATGAGCAGTTCTTC.

The chain has TRBV3-1 (or the pseudogene TRBV3-2) and TRBJ2-1; TRBD2 matches at 7 bases. V lost 4 bases, J lost 2 bases, and 5 bases stayed unmatched. Germline lookup yields CDR1 LGHDT and CDR2 YNNKEL (reference sequence). The CDR3 length is 15 residues. The CDR3 here is CASSRGSGPYNEQFF. CDR3 nucleotide sequence: TGTGCCAGCAGCCGGGGTAGCGGGCCCTACAATGAGCAGTTCTTC.

This clone was counted a few times. The chain links TRBV2 to TRBJ1-6; 7 nucleotides agree with TRBD1. V dropped 8 bases and J dropped 7; count of bases not matched to a gene: 8. Germline CDR1 and CDR2: SNHLY and FYNNEI. This CDR3 has 14 amino acids. The CDR3 loop reads CASQEGTVNSPLHF. In DNA form, the CDR3 reads TGTGCCAGCCAAGAAGGGACAGTGAATTCACCCCTCCACTTT.

The chain employs TRBV6-6 and TRBJ1-1; tentatively, D is TRBD1 (6 bases). The CDR3 runs to 16 residues. Per germline, CDR1 MNHNY and CDR2 SVGAGI (reference sequence). V lost 5 bases to trimming and J lost 0 bases, with 16 bases between them. The CDR3 here is CASSPLDRLMNTEAFF. DNA for the CDR3: TGTGCCAGCAGTCCGCTAGACAGGCTTATGAACACTGAAGCTTTCTTT.

This clone has a count of ten or more. Other DNA sequences in this sample translate to the same CDR3. The rearrangement links TRBV5-6 to TRBJ2-7, with TRBD1 identical over 7 bases. Germline-derived CDR1 and CDR2 are SGHDT and YYEEEE. CDR3 size: 15 residues. V lost 5 bases and J lost 1; bases outside the gene matches: 9. The CDR3 coding sequence is TGTGCCAGCAGACCAACAGGGGTCGAATCCTACGAGCAGTACTTC. It encodes CASRPTGVESYEQYF.

The sample holds one count of this clone. This chain connects TRBV19 to TRBJ2-1; the match to TRBD1 covers 7 bases. CDR1 LNHDA and CDR2 SQIVND come from the germline V gene (reference sequence). V shed 4 bases and J 12 bases; nucleotides not matched to a gene: 6. This CDR3 comprises 12 residues. The CDR3 protein is CASSTGQTVQFF. CDR3 DNA sequence: TGTGCCAGTAGTACGGGACAGACGGTGCAGTTCTTC.